These 12 T cell receptor beta chains originate from one sample sequenced in a study of blood T cells in healthy people across ages. The authors ran a second PCR of about 7 to 12 cycles using a sample-barcoded 5' primer and a J-beta primer mix. A single record per CDR3 protein comes from TCRdb applying MiXCR to the 5' RACE reads. Found here are some 690,000 distinct CDR3 sequences, 20% to 25% of them singletons; the top ten hold around 21%. The sequenced sample was blood. Source of these receptors: a man between 65 and 85 years old in good health.

This clonotype was seen a handful of times. V is TRBV5-1 and J is TRBJ2-3, with 14 bases that match TRBD2. Germline V gives CDR1 SGHRS, CDR2 YFSETQ. The CDR3 length is 14 residues. The CDR3 DNA sequence: TGCGCGTGGACTAGCGGGGGGCGCACAGATACGCAGTATTTT. As protein: CAWTSGGRTDTQYF.

This chain connects TRBV10-3 to TRBJ2-7, with TRBD2 matching over 8 bases. The CDR3 is made up of 14 amino acids. J gave up 2 bases and V 2 bases, and 2 bases lay outside the gene matches. Germline values: CDR1 ENHRY, CDR2 SYGVKD. The CDR3 loop is CAISEGGGTYEQYF. CDR3 sequence (DNA): TGTGCCATCAGTGAGGGCGGGGGGACCTACGAGCAGTACTTC.

The V and J genes are TRBV7-8 and TRBJ1-1; D ambiguous. The V gene's germline CDR1 is SGHVS and CDR2 FQNEAQ. V lost 1 base and J 3 bases, leaving 15 bases between the germline ends. The CDR3 spans 16 residues. CDR3 amino acids: CASSLGGRPLDTEAFF. In nucleotides, the CDR3 is TGTGCCAGCAGCTTAGGAGGCAGGCCGCTGGACACTGAAGCTTTCTTT. Looking up the rest from reference TRBV7-8 and TRBJ1-1 gives the full variable domain: GAGVSQSPRYKVAKRGQDVALRCDPISGHVSLFWYQQALGQGPEFLTYFQNEAQLDKSGLPSDRFFAERPEGSVSTLKIQRTQQEDSAVYLCASSLGGRPLDTEAFFGQGTRLTVV.

Only a few counts were recorded for this clonotype. The V and J genes are TRBV4-1 and TRBJ2-5; TRBD2 might be the D (6 bases). With 2 bases removed from V and 2 bases from J, the gap between germline ends came to 15 bases. Germline CDR1 and CDR2: MGHRA and YSYEKL. This CDR3 spans 16 amino acids. CDR3 sequence: CASSQWGGGTQETQYF. The CDR3 nucleotides are TGCGCCAGCAGCCAATGGGGTGGTGGGACTCAAGAGACCCAGTACTTC.

This clonotype was picked up a small number of times. V and J are TRBV12-3 or TRBV12-4 and TRBJ2-5, with 15 bases fitting TRBD2. The CDR3 runs 18 residues. V shed 6 bases, J shed 4 bases, and the junction held 12 bases outside the gene matches. The CDR3 DNA sequence: TGTGCCAGCAGCACTCGGACTAGCGGGAGGGCCTTTAGAGAGACCCAGTACTTC. Residues: CASSTRTSGRAFRETQYF.

The CDR3 bases are TGTGCCAGCTCATCACGGGGGGGAGTGAACACTGAAGCTTTCTTT. As protein: CASSSRGGVNTEAFF. This chain connects TRBV18 to TRBJ1-1, with D tentatively TRBD1 (5 bases). Germline lookup yields CDR1 KGHSH and CDR2 LQKENI. V gave up 5 bases and J gave up 0 bases, with 13 bases separating them. The CDR3 is made up of 15 amino acids.

The J gene is TRBJ1-1, the V gene TRBV14; weak D call: TRBD1 (6 bases). Germline CDR1 SGHDN, CDR2 FVKESK. V was shortened by 3 bases and J by 1 base, with 15 bases between the two germline ends. This CDR3 contains 16 residues. The CDR3 loop reads CASSQGGRDWNTEAFF. The CDR3 coding sequence is TGTGCCAGCAGCCAGGGGGGCCGGGATTGGAACACTGAAGCTTTCTTT.

This clonotype showed up just a few times. V gene TRBV29-1 combines with J gene TRBJ1-4; D may be TRBD1 (6 bases). Germline CDR1 reads SQVTM; CDR2 reads ANQGSEA. The CDR3 is 12 residues long. The ends were cut back, 4 bases at V and 8 bases at J, with 11 bases in the middle. The CDR3 sequence is CSVARTEEKLFF. For the CDR3, the DNA is TGCAGCGTTGCACGGACAGAGGAAAAACTGTTTTTT.

In its sample, this clonotype was seen a few times. The rearrangement joins TRBV19 to TRBJ1-1; the D is unclear. The CDR3 has 13 residues. Germline CDR1 is LNHDA and CDR2 is SQIVND (reference sequence). The ends were cut back, 3 bases at V and 3 bases at J, with 8 bases in the middle. The CDR3 nucleotides are TGTGCCAGTAGTATCTCGGGATACACTGAAGCTTTCTTT. Protein sequence: CASSISGYTEAFF.

The chain joins TRBV7-2 to TRBJ1-5, with D unresolved. This CDR3 is 13 amino acids long. Germline V gives CDR1 SGHTA, CDR2 FQGNSA. Trimming took 6 bases from V and 3 from J, leaving 9 bases between them. The CDR3 is CASRLTLNQPQHF. The CDR3 DNA follows: TGTGCCAGCAGACTCACTCTCAATCAGCCCCAGCATTTT.

The chain is built from TRBV6-6 and TRBJ2-3, with a weak D call TRBD2 (5 bases). CDR1 and CDR2 (germline): MNHNY, SVGAGI (reference sequence). The CDR3 has 15 amino acids. V was shortened by 7 bases and J by 2 bases, with 16 bases between the two germline ends. Here the CDR3 reads CASTWTGWDTDTQYF. In nucleotides, the CDR3 is TGTGCCAGCACCTGGACTGGGTGGGACACAGATACGCAGTATTTT.

The chain is built from TRBV7-3 and TRBJ1-6, with 9 bases that match TRBD1. This CDR3 region has 14 residues. Germline V gene lookup returns CDR1 SGHTA and CDR2 FQGTGA. Losses at the gene ends were 5 bases for V and 9 bases for J; bases not matched to a gene: 5. CDR3 nucleotides: TGTGCCAGCAGCCCGGGACAGGGAACTTCACCCCTCCACTTT. This gives the protein CASSPGQGTSPLHF.